This entry lists 6 T cell receptor beta chains sequenced from one sample in a study of T cell responses to AZD1222 COVID-19 vaccine (TCRdb year 2021). Preparation of the library involved the immunoSEQ multiplex PCR assay. TCRdb re-hosts the immuneACCESS table, in-frame sequences only. Its copies lack some clones; in the studies checked, an unresolved V gene accounts for under half of them, and the cause for the rest is not known. This sample lists some 110,000 clones; 85% to 95% were detected once. Jointly, the top ten make up roughly 1.8% of the sample. The time point label for this specimen denotes: baseline before first vaccination. The source material was peripheral blood, sampled on day 0 of AZD1222 vaccination. These TCRs come from an adult in good health.

The chain recombines TRBV5-6 with TRBJ1-2, with 8 bases aligning to TRBD1. The V segment lost 4 bases and the J segment 5 bases; nucleotides outside the gene matches: 7. This CDR3 is 14 amino acids long. Germline V lookup: CDR1 SGHDT, CDR2 YYEEEE. The CDR3 protein is CASSQRTGKYGYTF. The CDR3 region has the DNA TGTGCCAGCAGCCAGCGGACAGGGAAATATGGCTACACCTTC.

V is TRBV7-9 and J is TRBJ2-1, with D possibly matching TRBD2 (6 bases). Trimming shortened V by 6 bases and J by 8 bases, and 17 bases separated the two germline ends. The CDR3 extends over 14 amino acids. Germline loops: CDR1 SEHNR, CDR2 FQNEAQ (reference sequence). Here the CDR3 reads CASSGTAVGHEQFF. CDR3 in DNA: TGTGCCAGCAGTGGGACTGCTGTAGGTCATGAGCAGTTCTTC.

On this clone itself: Germline and junction disagree at one end, which may indicate a read error. The chain recombines TRBV25-1 with TRBJ1-1; D gene unclear. This CDR3 spans 14 amino acids. Germline assignment: CDR1 MGHDK and CDR2 SYGVNS. The CDR3 DNA reads TGTGCCAGCAATGAAGGGAACCGAGGATCTGAAGCTTTCTTT. As protein: CASNEGNRGSEAFF.

V is TRBV30 and J is TRBJ1-1; tentatively, D is TRBD1 (6 bases). CDR1 GTSNPN and CDR2 SVGIG come from the germline V gene (reference sequence). The CDR3 loop spans 13 amino acids. Trimming took 0 bases from V and 7 from J, leaving 12 bases between them. DNA of the CDR3: TGTGCCTGGAGTGTATCTTGGACAGATGAAGCTTTCTTT. Amino acids: CAWSVSWTDEAFF. The full variable domain, its missing parts supplied by reference TRBV30 and TRBJ1-1, is SQTIHQWPATLVQPVGSPLSLECTVEGTSNPNLYWYRQAAGRGLQLLFYSVGIGQISSEVPQNLSASRPQDRQFILSSKKLLLSDSGFYLCAWSVSWTDEAFFGQGTRLTVV.

This rearrangement joins TRBV19 to TRBJ1-1; possibly TRBD1 for D (6 bases). The CDR3 extends over 14 amino acids. Per germline, CDR1 LNHDA and CDR2 SQIVND (reference sequence). Trimming left V 4 bases short and J 1 base short, with 10 bases between. The CDR3 sequence: CASSKQGPNTEAFF. CDR3 in DNA: TGTGCCAGTAGTAAACAGGGCCCGAACACTGAAGCTTTCTTT.

The rearrangement uses TRBV7-9 and TRBJ1-6; 8 positions match TRBD1. Germline loops: CDR1 SEHNR, CDR2 FQNEAQ (reference sequence). V trimming: 3 bases; J trimming: 7 bases; junction bases outside the gene matches: 5. CDR3 length: 15 residues. The CDR3 DNA is TGTGCCAGCAGCTTTGGGACAGGCTCGAATTCACCCCTCCACTTT. This translates into CASSFGTGSNSPLHF.